The sample holds one count of the clone carrying this TCR beta chain. This specimen belongs to a study of T cells in tumors after PD-1 blockade. Looking at the study overall: On average, peripheral blood gave roughly 110,000 TCR templates and around 40,000 unique clonotypes.

Libraries were prepared by immunoSEQ multiplex PCR; TCRdb keeps only in-frame clonotypes and omits some of them. This sample yields about 33,000 clones, of which just under 80% are seen a single time; about 36% belongs to the top ten. Sequenced material: PBMCs, taken before anti-PD-1 treatment. The clonotype was recovered from a human donor with basal cell carcinoma.

CDR3 DNA: TGTGCCAGCAGCCCCGGGGGTAGCGGGAGAAACGAGCAGTACTTC. It translates to CASSPGGSGRNEQYF. The gene calls are TRBV7-2 and TRBJ2-7; 9 bases map to TRBD2. Germline CDR1 SGHTA, CDR2 FQGNSA. V gave up 5 bases and J gave up 5 bases; unmatched junction bases: 10. This CDR3 has 15 residues.